Following are 30 T cell receptor beta chains from one sample sequenced in a study of shared T cell receptors in the human thymus. Assay: immunoSEQ multiplex PCR; the TCRdb copy retains only in-frame clones and omits some. The profile shows approximately 760,000 clones, 75% to 90% of them singletons. These data are also associated with another study on human thymus T cells.

The sequenced sample was thymocytes. Every receptor here comes from a girl younger than two with a congenital heart defect.

Notes on this clone: Sequence at one end of the junction differs from germline and may be a read error. J is TRBJ1-1 and V is TRBV27; 7 bases align to TRBD1. Germline CDR1 and CDR2: MNHEY and SMNVEV (reference sequence). This CDR3 contains 19 residues. The DNA of the CDR3 is TGTGCCAGCAGTCTATCCCACCGACAAGGGGGCGAGGTACCCACTGAAGCTTTCTTT. Translated: CASSLSHRQGGEVPTEAFF.

V is TRBV6-5 and J is TRBJ2-1; 11 nucleotides line up with TRBD1. Unmatched junction bases numbered 8, after V lost 6 bases and J lost 7 bases. The CDR3 covers 15 residues. Germline assignment: CDR1 MNHEY and CDR2 SVGAGI. This CDR3 is CASSYQGQGVNEQFF. Here the CDR3 DNA reads TGTGCCAGCAGCTACCAGGGACAGGGGGTGAATGAGCAGTTCTTC.

Concerning this clone itself: Other DNA sequences in this sample translate to the same CDR3. V usage is TRBV2 and J usage is TRBJ1-6; D is perhaps TRBD1 (5 bases). V gave up 7 bases and J gave up 4 bases, with 11 bases separating them. Germline CDR1 reads SNHLY; CDR2 reads FYNNEI. There are 14 residues in the CDR3. CDR3 DNA sequence: TGTGCCAGCAAGATGGACAAATATAATTCACCCCTCCACTTT. It translates to CASKMDKYNSPLHF. Full variable domain (outside the CDR3, taken from reference TRBV2 and TRBJ1-6): EPEVTQTPSHQVTQMGQEVILRCVPISNHLYFYWYRQILGQKVEFLVSFYNNEISEKSEIFDDQFSVERPDGSNFTLKIRSTKLEDSAMYFCASKMDKYNSPLHFGNGTRLTVT.

The V call is TRBV27, the J call TRBJ1-5, with unresolved D. The V and J ends lost 6 bases and 0 bases respectively, with 12 bases between them. The V gene's germline CDR1 is MNHEY and CDR2 SMNVEV (reference sequence). This CDR3 region has 15 residues. CDR3 coding DNA: TGTGCCAGCAGCTCAGGCGCGAGTAGCAATCAGCCCCAGCATTTT. Translated, it gives CASSSGASSNQPQHF.

This clone was seen a few times. This rearrangement joins TRBV6-5 to TRBJ1-4; 7 positions agree with TRBD1. The CDR3 has 15 residues. V was clipped by 6 bases and J by 4 bases; unmatched bases: 8. From germline, CDR1 is MNHEY and CDR2 SVGAGI. The CDR3: CASRTRQGLNEKLFF. The DNA for the CDR3 is TGTGCCAGCAGGACCCGACAGGGCCTTAATGAAAAACTGTTTTTT.

This sequence joins TRBV6-1 and TRBJ2-3; D perhaps matches TRBD1 (6 bases). The CDR3 is 17 amino acids. The germline CDR1 and CDR2 sequences are MNHNS and SASEGT. V was cut by 2 bases and J by 6 bases, with 21 bases left in between. Written as DNA, the CDR3 is TGTGCCAGCAGTGAACCCCCTAGACAGGTTCCTTGGGATACGCAGTATTTT. Protein sequence: CASSEPPRQVPWDTQYF.

The genes are TRBV28 and TRBJ1-6, with TRBD1 as a possible D gene (5 bases). The CDR3 spans 15 residues. Germline V CDR1 and CDR2: MDHEN, SYDVKM. V lost 6 bases to trimming and J lost 10 bases, with 19 bases between them. The CDR3 here is CASSPLRGSLSPLHF. The CDR3 DNA reads TGTGCCAGCAGCCCCCTAAGGGGAAGTTTGTCACCCCTCCACTTT. Using reference TRBV28 and TRBJ1-6 for the parts outside the CDR3, the full variable domain is DVKVTQSSRYLVKRTGEKVFLECVQDMDHENMFWYRQDPGLGLRLIYFSYDVKMKEKGDIPEGYSVSREKKERFSLILESASTNQTSMYLCASSPLRGSLSPLHFGNGTRLTVT.

V gene TRBV25-1 combines with J gene TRBJ1-3; D ambiguous. CDR1 and CDR2 from the germline V gene are MGHDK and SYGVNS. Trimming left V 1 base short and J 4 bases short, with 20 bases between. CDR3 size: 18 residues. CDR3 nucleotides: TGTGCCAGCAGTGAATCCTTAACTCGTGCAACGGGGGGAAACACCATATATTTT. Translation gives CASSESLTRATGGNTIYF.

J is TRBJ1-5 and V is TRBV7-8, with 10 bases aligning to TRBD1. CDR1 is SGHVS and CDR2 is FQNEAQ in the germline V gene. V lost 0 bases, J lost 1 base, and 9 bases stayed unmatched. The CDR3 is 19 amino acids. CDR3 protein: CASSLAKKRQGASNQPQHF. The CDR3 coding sequence is TGTGCCAGCAGCTTAGCCAAGAAACGACAGGGGGCGAGCAATCAGCCCCAGCATTTT. The whole variable domain, filled in from reference TRBV7-8 and TRBJ1-5, reads GAGVSQSPRYKVAKRGQDVALRCDPISGHVSLFWYQQALGQGPEFLTYFQNEAQLDKSGLPSDRFFAERPEGSVSTLKIQRTQQEDSAVYLCASSLAKKRQGASNQPQHFGDGTRLSIL.

There are a few counts of this clone. The rearrangement uses TRBV2 and TRBJ2-7; D possibly corresponds to TRBD1 (6 bases). V shed 4 bases and J shed 4 bases, with 17 bases lying between them. Germline loops: CDR1 SNHLY, CDR2 FYNNEI. There are 15 residues in the CDR3. CDR3 in DNA: TGTGCCAGCAGTGGATGGGTGGACAGTCGGTACGAGCAGTACTTC. Translation: CASSGWVDSRYEQYF.

V usage is TRBV13 and J usage is TRBJ2-2; 7 bases are a match to TRBD1. With V trimmed by 5 bases and J by 0 bases, 3 bases remained unmatched. The CDR3 has 15 residues. Germline values: CDR1 PRHDT, CDR2 FYEKMQ (reference sequence). CDR3 sequence: CASSHDRANTGELFF. The CDR3, as DNA: TGTGCCAGCAGCCATGACAGGGCGAACACCGGGGAGCTGTTTTTT.

The chain couples TRBV19 to TRBJ1-1; D perhaps matches TRBD1 (5 bases). Per the germline V gene, CDR1 is LNHDA and CDR2 is SQIVND (reference sequence). With 7 bases removed from V and 3 bases from J, the gap between germline ends came to 15 bases. This CDR3 region has 14 residues. CDR3 bases: TGTGCCAGTACCGTGGGACTCTCTCACACTGAAGCTTTCTTT. Translated, it gives CASTVGLSHTEAFF.

The chain uses TRBV9 and TRBJ2-2, with D perhaps matching TRBD1 (5 bases). The length of the CDR3 is 14 residues. Trimming stripped 1 base from V and 6 bases from J, with 10 bases between. The germline gives CDR1 SGDLS, CDR2 YYNGEE. CDR3 residues: CASSVNRRPGELFF. In nucleotides, the CDR3 is TGTGCCAGCAGCGTAAACAGGCGCCCCGGGGAGCTGTTTTTT.

The genes are TRBV5-1 and TRBJ2-2; maybe TRBD1 (6 bases). Trimming cost V 1 base and J 4 bases, with 14 bases left between them. CDR3 length: 16 amino acids. Germline V CDR1 and CDR2: SGHRS, YFSETQ. CDR3 nucleotide sequence: TGCGCCAGCAGCTTGCTTCTGGGGGCGCGCACCGGGGAGCTGTTTTTT. Translation: CASSLLLGARTGELFF. The complete variable domain, with remaining parts taken from reference TRBV5-1 and TRBJ2-2, reads KAGVTQTPRYLIKTRGQQVTLSCSPISGHRSVSWYQQTPGQGLQFLFEYFSETQRNKGNFPGRFSGRQFSNSRSEMNVSTLELGDSALYLCASSLLLGARTGELFFGEGSRLTVL.

The rearrangement links TRBV9 to TRBJ2-3, with 9 bases fitting TRBD1. Germline values: CDR1 SGDLS, CDR2 YYNGEE. There are 15 residues in the CDR3. V was pared by 4 bases and J by 4 bases, with 7 bases of the junction left unmatched. CDR3 residues: CASSPRDREPDTQYF. The CDR3 DNA follows: TGTGCCAGCAGCCCCCGGGACAGGGAACCAGATACGCAGTATTTT.

The V call is TRBV19, the J call TRBJ2-7; D is possibly TRBD1 (5 bases). V dropped 5 bases and J dropped 6 bases, with 11 bases sitting between them. CDR1 is LNHDA and CDR2 is SQIVND in the germline V gene (reference sequence). This CDR3 spans 12 amino acids. CDR3 nucleotides: TGTGCCAGTAGTCGGTGGGGCTGCGAGCAGTACTTC. It specifies CASSRWGCEQYF.

The CDR3 bases are TGTGCCAGCAGTACGAAACCGAAGCCAGGGAACATGAACACTGAAGCTTTCTTT. Translated, it gives CASSTKPKPGNMNTEAFF. The V call is TRBV2, the J call TRBJ1-1, with D possibly TRBD1 on 5 matching bases. V lost 5 bases and J lost 0, with 22 bases in between. This CDR3 is 18 amino acids long. CDR1 is SNHLY and CDR2 is FYNNEI in the germline V gene.

This clone came up once. The chain recombines TRBV19 with TRBJ2-1; possibly TRBD2 for D (5 bases). The CDR3 covers 16 residues. Germline V gene sequence: CDR1 LNHDA, CDR2 SQIVND (reference sequence). The V and J ends lost 5 bases and 1 base respectively, with 15 bases between them. CDR3 residues: CASSPPQGGSYNEQFF. CDR3 nucleotide sequence: TGTGCCAGTAGTCCCCCCCAAGGCGGGTCCTACAATGAGCAGTTCTTC.

The genes are TRBV4-1 and TRBJ2-7, with 8 bases aligning to TRBD2. Trimming removed 6 bases from V and 0 bases from J; junction bases left unmatched: 19. Looked up from germline, CDR1 is MGHRA and CDR2 is YSYEKL. This CDR3 region has 19 residues. CDR3 loop: CASSHPDVLLAAFSYEQYF. The CDR3 DNA is TGCGCCAGCAGTCACCCAGACGTATTACTAGCGGCGTTCTCCTACGAGCAGTACTTC.

The chain links TRBV6-4 to TRBJ2-2; maybe TRBD2 (5 bases). Germline values: CDR1 MRHNA, CDR2 SNTAGT. The V and J ends lost 5 bases and 2 bases respectively, with 9 bases between them. There are 14 residues in the CDR3. CDR3 DNA sequence: TGTGCCAGCAGTAACGGGGAAAACACCGGGGAGCTGTTTTTT. This gives the protein CASSNGENTGELFF.

This clone has only a few counts. The chain links TRBV7-2 to TRBJ1-1; maybe TRBD1 (6 bases). The ends were cut back, 6 bases at V and 3 bases at J, with 17 bases in the middle. The CDR3 consists of 15 residues. The germline V gene has CDR1 SGHTA and CDR2 FQGNSA. CDR3 region: CASSRGGAGYTEAFF. In DNA form, the CDR3 reads TGTGCCAGCAGTCGGGGGGGCGCAGGGTACACTGAAGCTTTCTTT.

The V call is TRBV7-2, the J call TRBJ1-2; D not certain. The CDR3 runs 14 residues. The V and J ends lost 4 bases and 6 bases respectively, with 15 bases between them. Germline CDR1 is SGHTA and CDR2 is FQGNSA. CDR3 sequence: CASSSHREGNGYTF. The DNA for the CDR3 is TGTGCCAGCAGCTCCCATAGGGAGGGCAATGGCTACACCTTC.

The J gene is TRBJ2-5, the V gene TRBV29-1; 7 nucleotides line up with TRBD1. Germline CDR1 and CDR2: SQVTM and ANQGSEA. There are 18 residues in the CDR3. Germline trimming cut 0 bases from V and 6 bases from J; bases unmatched to any gene: 19. The CDR3 DNA reads TGCAGCGTTGAAGACCCCGACAGGGACGATTGGGATGGCAAGACCCAGTACTTC. As protein: CSVEDPDRDDWDGKTQYF.

The V and J genes are TRBV2 and TRBJ2-2, with 7 bases matching TRBD1. V was clipped by 6 bases and J by 1 base; unmatched bases: 14. The CDR3 is 18 amino acids. Looked up from germline, CDR1 is SNHLY and CDR2 is FYNNEI. The CDR3 DNA is TGTGCCAGCAGCGCACACCTATTCCGGGACAGGAACACCGGGGAGCTGTTTTTT. This encodes CASSAHLFRDRNTGELFF.

The genes are TRBV5-1 and TRBJ1-2; 7 bases map to TRBD1. This CDR3 has 15 amino acids. Germline trimming cut 0 bases from V and 5 bases from J; bases unmatched to any gene: 7. The germline gives CDR1 SGHRS, CDR2 YFSETQ. The CDR3 reads CASSLERGLGYGYTF. The CDR3 DNA is TGCGCCAGCAGCTTGGAGAGGGGGCTAGGGTATGGCTACACCTTC.

The rearrangement joins TRBV6-5 to TRBJ1-2; no firm D call. Germline-derived CDR1 and CDR2 are MNHEY and SVGAGI. The CDR3 is made up of 11 amino acids. V was clipped by 5 bases and J by 7 bases, with 8 bases between them. CDR3 nucleotide sequence: TGTGCCAGCAGTGAAACTCCTGGCTACACCTTC. Translating it yields CASSETPGYTF.

This sequence joins TRBV28 and TRBJ2-7, with 10 bases that match TRBD1. CDR3 size: 15 residues. Unmatched junction bases numbered 3, after V lost 4 bases and J lost 0 bases. Germline V gene data show CDR1 as MDHEN and CDR2 as SYDVKM. This CDR3 is CASSWGTGDSYEQYF. The CDR3 DNA sequence: TGTGCCAGCAGTTGGGGGACAGGGGACTCCTACGAGCAGTACTTC.

V usage is TRBV5-1 and J usage is TRBJ2-3, with D possibly matching TRBD1 (6 bases). This CDR3 has 16 residues. Trimming cost V 1 base and J 2 bases, with 14 bases left between them. Germline lookup yields CDR1 SGHRS and CDR2 YFSETQ. As DNA, the CDR3 is TGCGCCAGCAGCTTGAAGGGGGTGCCTCTCACAGATACGCAGTATTTT. This sequence encodes CASSLKGVPLTDTQYF.

This clone was found a few times. This chain links TRBV6-6 with TRBJ2-7; D uncertain. Looked up from germline, CDR1 is MNHNY and CDR2 is SVGAGI (reference sequence). Between the trimmed V and J ends, which lost 7 bases and 1 base, there was a span of 8 bases. The CDR3 is made up of 12 amino acids. CDR3 protein: CASNPRSYEQYF. CDR3 bases: TGTGCCAGCAACCCCAGATCCTACGAGCAGTACTTC.

J is TRBJ2-7 and V is TRBV7-9, with a possible D match to TRBD1 (5 bases). CDR1 is SEHNR, CDR2 FQNEAQ, per germline (reference sequence). The CDR3 is made up of 16 amino acids. Trimming removed 5 bases at V and 4 bases at J, with 21 bases between. Here the CDR3 reads CASSPHRWAAGYEQYF. The CDR3, as DNA: TGTGCCAGCAGCCCCCACAGGTGGGCCGCAGGATACGAGCAGTACTTC.